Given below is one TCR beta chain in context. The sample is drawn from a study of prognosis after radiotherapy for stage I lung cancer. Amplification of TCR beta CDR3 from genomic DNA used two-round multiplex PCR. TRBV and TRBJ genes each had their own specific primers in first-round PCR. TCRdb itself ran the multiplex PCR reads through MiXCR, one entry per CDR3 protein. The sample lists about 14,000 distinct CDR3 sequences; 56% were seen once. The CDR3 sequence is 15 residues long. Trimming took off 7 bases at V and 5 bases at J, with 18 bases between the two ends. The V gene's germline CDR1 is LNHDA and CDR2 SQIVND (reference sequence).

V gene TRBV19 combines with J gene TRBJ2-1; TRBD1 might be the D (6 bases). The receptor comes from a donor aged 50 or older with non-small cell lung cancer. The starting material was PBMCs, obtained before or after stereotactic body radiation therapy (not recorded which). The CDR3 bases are TGTGCCAGTACCGCCCGAGGGGGTTCCGACAATGAGCAGTTCTTC. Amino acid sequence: CASTARGGSDNEQFF. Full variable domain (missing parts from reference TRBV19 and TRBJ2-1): DGGITQSPKYLFRKEGQNVTLSCEQNLNHDAMYWYRQDPGQGLRLIYYSQIVNDFQKGDIAEGYSVSREKKESFPLTVTSAQKNPTAFYLCASTARGGSDNEQFFGPGTRLTVL.